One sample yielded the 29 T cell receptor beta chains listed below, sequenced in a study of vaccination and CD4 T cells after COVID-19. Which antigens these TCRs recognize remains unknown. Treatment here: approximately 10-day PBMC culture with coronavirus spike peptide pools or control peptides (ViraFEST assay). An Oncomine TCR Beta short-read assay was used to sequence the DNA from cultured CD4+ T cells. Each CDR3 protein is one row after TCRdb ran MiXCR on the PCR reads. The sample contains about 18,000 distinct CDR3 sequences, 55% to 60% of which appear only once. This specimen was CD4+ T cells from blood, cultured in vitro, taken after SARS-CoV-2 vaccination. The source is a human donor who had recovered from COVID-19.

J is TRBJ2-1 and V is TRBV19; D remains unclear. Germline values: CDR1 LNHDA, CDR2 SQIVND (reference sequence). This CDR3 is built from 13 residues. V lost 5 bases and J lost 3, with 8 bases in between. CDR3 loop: CASSLGNYNEQFF. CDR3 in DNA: TGTGCCAGTAGTTTAGGGAACTACAATGAGCAGTTCTTC.

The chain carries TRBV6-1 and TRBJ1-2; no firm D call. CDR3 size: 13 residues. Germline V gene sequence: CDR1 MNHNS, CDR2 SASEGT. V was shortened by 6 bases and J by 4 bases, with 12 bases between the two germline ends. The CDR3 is CASRPDGPYGYTF. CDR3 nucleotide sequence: TGTGCCAGCAGGCCGGACGGGCCCTATGGCTACACCTTC.

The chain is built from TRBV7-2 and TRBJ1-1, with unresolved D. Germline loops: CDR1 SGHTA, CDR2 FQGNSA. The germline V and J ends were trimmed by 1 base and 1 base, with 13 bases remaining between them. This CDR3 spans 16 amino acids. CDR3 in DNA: TGTGCCAGCAGCTTAGTAGGTAGGGTCGGGAACACTGAAGCTTTCTTT. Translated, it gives CASSLVGRVGNTEAFF.

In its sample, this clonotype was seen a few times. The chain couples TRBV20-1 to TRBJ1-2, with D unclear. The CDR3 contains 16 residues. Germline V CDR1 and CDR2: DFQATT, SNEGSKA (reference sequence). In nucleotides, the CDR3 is TGCAGCGTGGACGGAAAAATGGTGAGCAGTAACTATGGCTACACCTTC. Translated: CSVDGKMVSSNYGYTF.

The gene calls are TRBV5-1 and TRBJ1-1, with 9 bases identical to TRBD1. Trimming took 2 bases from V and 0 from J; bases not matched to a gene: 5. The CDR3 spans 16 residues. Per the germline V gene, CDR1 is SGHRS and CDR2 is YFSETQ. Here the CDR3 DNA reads TGCGCCAGCAGCTTAGGGACAGGGACGATGAACACTGAAGCTTTCTTT. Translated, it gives CASSLGTGTMNTEAFF.

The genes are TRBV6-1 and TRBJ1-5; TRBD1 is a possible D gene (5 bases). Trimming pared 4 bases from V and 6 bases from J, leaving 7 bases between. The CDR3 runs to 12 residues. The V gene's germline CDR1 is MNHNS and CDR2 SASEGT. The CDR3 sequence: CASSAQAQPQHF. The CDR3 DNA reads TGTGCCAGCAGTGCACAGGCTCAGCCCCAGCATTTT.

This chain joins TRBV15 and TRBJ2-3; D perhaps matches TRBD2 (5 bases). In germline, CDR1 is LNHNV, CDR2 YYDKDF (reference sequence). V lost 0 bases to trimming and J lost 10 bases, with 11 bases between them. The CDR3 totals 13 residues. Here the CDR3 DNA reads TGTGCCACCAGCAGAGATAGCGTGGAAGCGCAGTATTTT. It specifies CATSRDSVEAQYF.

For the CDR3, the DNA is TGTGCCAGCAGCCCCGGACCTAGCAATCAGCCCCAGCATTTT. Its translation: CASSPGPSNQPQHF. The chain carries TRBV11-1 and TRBJ1-5; D gene unclear. CDR3 length: 14 residues. Germline loops: CDR1 SGHAT, CDR2 FQDESV (reference sequence). V was cut by 5 bases and J by 0 bases, with 8 bases left in between.

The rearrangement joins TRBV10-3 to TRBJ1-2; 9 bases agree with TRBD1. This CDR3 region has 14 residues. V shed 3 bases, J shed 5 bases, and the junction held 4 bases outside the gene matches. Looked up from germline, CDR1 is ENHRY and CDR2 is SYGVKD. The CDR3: CAISDADRGYGYTF. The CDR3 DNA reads TGTGCCATCAGTGACGCGGACAGGGGATATGGCTACACCTTC.

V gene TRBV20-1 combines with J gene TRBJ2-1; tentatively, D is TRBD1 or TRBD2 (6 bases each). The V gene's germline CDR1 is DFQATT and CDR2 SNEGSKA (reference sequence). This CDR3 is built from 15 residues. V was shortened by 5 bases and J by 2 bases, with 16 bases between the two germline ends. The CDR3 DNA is TGCAGTGCTCCACGGGTGGGGGGCCCCTACAATGAGCAGTTCTTC. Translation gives CSAPRVGGPYNEQFF.

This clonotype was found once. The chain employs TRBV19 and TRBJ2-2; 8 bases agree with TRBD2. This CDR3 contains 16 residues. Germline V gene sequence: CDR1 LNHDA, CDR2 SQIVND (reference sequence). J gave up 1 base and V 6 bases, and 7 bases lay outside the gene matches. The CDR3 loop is CASRNQAGVNTGELFF. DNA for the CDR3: TGTGCCAGTAGGAATCAAGCGGGAGTGAACACCGGGGAGCTGTTTTTT.

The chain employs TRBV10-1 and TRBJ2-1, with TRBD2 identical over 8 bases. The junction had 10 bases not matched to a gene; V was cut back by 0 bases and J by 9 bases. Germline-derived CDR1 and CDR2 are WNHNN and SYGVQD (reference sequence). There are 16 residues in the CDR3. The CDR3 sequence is CASSESRASGPGEQFF. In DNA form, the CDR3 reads TGCGCCAGCAGTGAGTCGAGGGCTAGCGGGCCAGGTGAGCAGTTCTTC.

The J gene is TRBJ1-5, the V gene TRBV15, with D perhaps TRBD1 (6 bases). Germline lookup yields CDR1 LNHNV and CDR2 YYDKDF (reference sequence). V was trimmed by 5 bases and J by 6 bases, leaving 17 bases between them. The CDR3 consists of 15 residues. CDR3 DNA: TGTGCCACCAGCCTCCAGGGGAGAGTAGGTCAGCCCCAGCATTTT. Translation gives CATSLQGRVGQPQHF.

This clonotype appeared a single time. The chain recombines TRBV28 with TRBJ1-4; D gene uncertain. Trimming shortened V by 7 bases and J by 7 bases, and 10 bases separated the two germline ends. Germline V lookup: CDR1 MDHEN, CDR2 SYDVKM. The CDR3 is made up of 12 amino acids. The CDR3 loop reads CASTTPGEKLFF. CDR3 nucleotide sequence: TGTGCCAGCACTACCCCGGGTGAAAAACTGTTTTTT.

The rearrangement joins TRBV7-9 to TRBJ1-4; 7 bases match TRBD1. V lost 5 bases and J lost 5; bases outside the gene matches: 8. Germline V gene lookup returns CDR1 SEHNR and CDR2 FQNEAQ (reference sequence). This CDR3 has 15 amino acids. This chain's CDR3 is CASSQLGQRNEKLFF. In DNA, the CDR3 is TGTGCCAGCAGCCAGCTGGGACAGAGGAATGAAAAACTGTTTTTT.

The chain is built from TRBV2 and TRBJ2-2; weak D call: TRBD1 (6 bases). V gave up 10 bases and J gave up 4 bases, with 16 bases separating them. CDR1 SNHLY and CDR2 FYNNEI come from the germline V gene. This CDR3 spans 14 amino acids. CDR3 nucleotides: TGTGCCAACAAGCGACAGGCCACCACCGGGGAGCTGTTTTTT. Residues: CANKRQATTGELFF. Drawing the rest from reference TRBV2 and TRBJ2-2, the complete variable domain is EPEVTQTPSHQVTQMGQEVILRCVPISNHLYFYWYRQILGQKVEFLVSFYNNEISEKSEIFDDQFSVERPDGSNFTLKIRSTKLEDSAMYFCANKRQATTGELFFGEGSRLTVL.

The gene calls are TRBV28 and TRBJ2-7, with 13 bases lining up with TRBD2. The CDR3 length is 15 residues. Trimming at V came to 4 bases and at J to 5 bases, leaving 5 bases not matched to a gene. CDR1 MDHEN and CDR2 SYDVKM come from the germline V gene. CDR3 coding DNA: TGTGCCAGCAGTTACAGGACTAGCGGGGGCGACGAGCAGTACTTC. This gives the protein CASSYRTSGGDEQYF.

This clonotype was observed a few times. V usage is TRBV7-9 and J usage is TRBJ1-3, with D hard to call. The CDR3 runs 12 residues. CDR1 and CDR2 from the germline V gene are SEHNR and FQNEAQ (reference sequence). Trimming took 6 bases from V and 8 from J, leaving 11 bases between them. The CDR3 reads CASSHTRDTIYF. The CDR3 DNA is TGTGCCAGCAGTCATACGAGAGACACCATATATTTT.

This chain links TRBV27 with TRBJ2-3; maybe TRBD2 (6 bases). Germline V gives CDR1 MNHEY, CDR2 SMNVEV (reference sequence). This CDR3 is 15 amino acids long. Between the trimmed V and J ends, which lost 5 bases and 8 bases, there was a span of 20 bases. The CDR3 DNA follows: TGTGCCAGCAGTCTTGGGGGGACCCGGGGAGGTACGCAGTATTTT. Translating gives CASSLGGTRGGTQYF.

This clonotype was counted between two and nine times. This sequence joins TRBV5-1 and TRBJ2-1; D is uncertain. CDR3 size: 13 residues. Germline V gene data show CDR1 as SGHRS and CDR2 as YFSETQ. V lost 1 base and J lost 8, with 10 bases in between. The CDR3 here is CASSLTPADEQFF. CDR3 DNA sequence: TGCGCCAGCAGCTTGACCCCCGCGGATGAGCAGTTCTTC. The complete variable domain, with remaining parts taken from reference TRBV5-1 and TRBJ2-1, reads KAGVTQTPRYLIKTRGQQVTLSCSPISGHRSVSWYQQTPGQGLQFLFEYFSETQRNKGNFPGRFSGRQFSNSRSEMNVSTLELGDSALYLCASSLTPADEQFFGPGTRLTVL.

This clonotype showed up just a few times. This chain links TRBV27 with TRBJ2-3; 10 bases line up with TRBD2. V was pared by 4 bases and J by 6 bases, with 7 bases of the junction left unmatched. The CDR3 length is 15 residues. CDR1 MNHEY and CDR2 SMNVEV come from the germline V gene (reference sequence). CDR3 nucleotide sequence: TGTGCCAGCAGTTCCCCTAGCGGGAGTCGGGATACGCAGTATTTT. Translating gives CASSSPSGSRDTQYF.

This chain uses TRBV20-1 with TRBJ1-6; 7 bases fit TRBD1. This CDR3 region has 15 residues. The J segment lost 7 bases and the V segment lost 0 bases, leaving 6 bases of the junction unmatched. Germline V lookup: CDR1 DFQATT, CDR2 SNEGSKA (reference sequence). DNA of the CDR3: TGCAGTGCTAGAGATTCAGCGACAGGGAATTCACCCCTCCACTTT. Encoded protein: CSARDSATGNSPLHF.

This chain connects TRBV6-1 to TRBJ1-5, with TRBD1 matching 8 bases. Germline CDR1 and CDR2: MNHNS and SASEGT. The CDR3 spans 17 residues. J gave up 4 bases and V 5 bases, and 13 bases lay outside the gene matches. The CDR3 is CASSRGDRRKGNQPQHF. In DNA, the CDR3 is TGTGCCAGCAGTCGGGGGGACAGGCGAAAAGGGAATCAGCCCCAGCATTTT.

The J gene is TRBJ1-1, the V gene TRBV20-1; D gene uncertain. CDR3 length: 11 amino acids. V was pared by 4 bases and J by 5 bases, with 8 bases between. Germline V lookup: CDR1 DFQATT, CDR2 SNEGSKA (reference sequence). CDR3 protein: CSAIMGTEAFF. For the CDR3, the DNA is TGCAGTGCTATCATGGGGACTGAAGCTTTCTTT.

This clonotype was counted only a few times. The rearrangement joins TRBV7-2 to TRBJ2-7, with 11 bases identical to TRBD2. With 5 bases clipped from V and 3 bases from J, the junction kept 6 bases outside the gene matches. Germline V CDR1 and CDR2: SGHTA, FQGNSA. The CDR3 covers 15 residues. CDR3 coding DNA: TGTGCCAGCAGCGCCCGACTAGCGGGAAACTACGAGCAGTACTTC. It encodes CASSARLAGNYEQYF.

The CDR3 spells CASSLQGARTEAFF. CDR3 nucleotides: TGTGCCAGCAGTCTACAGGGGGCGCGGACTGAAGCTTTCTTT. The chain recombines TRBV6-2 or TRBV6-3 with TRBJ1-1; 9 nucleotides agree with TRBD1. Trimming removed 5 bases from V and 5 bases from J; junction bases left unmatched: 6. CDR3 size: 14 residues. Per the germline V gene, CDR1 is MNHEY and CDR2 is SVGEGT.

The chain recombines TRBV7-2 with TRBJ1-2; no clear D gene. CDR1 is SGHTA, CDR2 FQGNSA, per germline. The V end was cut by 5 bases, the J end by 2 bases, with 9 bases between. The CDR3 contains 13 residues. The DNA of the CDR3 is TGTGCCAGCAGCCCCAGGCTGAACTATGGCTACACCTTC. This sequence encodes CASSPRLNYGYTF. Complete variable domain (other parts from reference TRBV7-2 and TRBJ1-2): GAGVSQSPSNKVTEKGKDVELRCDPISGHTALYWYRQSLGQGLEFLIYFQGNSAPDKSGLPSDRFSAERTGGSVSTLTIQRTQQEDSAVYLCASSPRLNYGYTFGSGTRLTVV.

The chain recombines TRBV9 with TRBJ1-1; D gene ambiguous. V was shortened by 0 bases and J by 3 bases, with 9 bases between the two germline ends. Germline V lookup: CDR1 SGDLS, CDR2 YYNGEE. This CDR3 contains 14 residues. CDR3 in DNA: TGTGCCAGCAGCGTAGACGGCGCGGACACTGAAGCTTTCTTT. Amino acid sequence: CASSVDGADTEAFF.

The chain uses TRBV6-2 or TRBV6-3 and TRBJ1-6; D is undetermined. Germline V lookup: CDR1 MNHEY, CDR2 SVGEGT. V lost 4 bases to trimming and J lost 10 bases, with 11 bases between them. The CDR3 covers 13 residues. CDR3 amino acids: CASSLEGVSPLHF. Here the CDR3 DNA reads TGTGCCAGCAGTTTAGAAGGTGTATCACCCCTCCACTTT.